This section outlines one T cell receptor beta chain sequence together with its context. As yet, its antigen is unknown. This specimen belongs to a study of OX40 agonist ivuxolimab in advanced cancers. Study-level information: Patients were dosed with the agonistic anti-OX40 (CD134) antibody ivuxolimab. Study observations and caveats: Blood T cells, both CD4+ and CD8+, expanded clonally by week 6 at 0.1 to 3.0 mg/kg.

Per germline, CDR1 LGHNA and CDR2 YNFKEQ. This CDR3 spans 21 amino acids. V dropped 3 bases and J dropped 4; count of bases not matched to a gene: 25. Generated by immunoSEQ multiplex PCR, the TCRdb table keeps only in-frame clones and is missing some. The sample carries nearly 80,000 clones, 94% recorded once. Drawing of blood for sampling happened at baseline, at cycle 4 day 1, and at cycle 7 day 1. Sequenced material: CD4+ or CD8+ T cells sorted from blood, taken in a trial of the OX40 agonist ivuxolimab. This clonotype originated in an adult with an advanced solid tumor such as melanoma, head and neck, liver or kidney cancer. The chain carries TRBV4-2 and TRBJ2-5; TRBD1 agrees at 8 bases. The CDR3 DNA is TGTGCCAGCAGCCAGGTTTCAGGGGGCGCCTCTCCAGACAACCCAGGAGAGACCCAGTACTTC. Amino acids: CASSQVSGGASPDNPGETQYF.